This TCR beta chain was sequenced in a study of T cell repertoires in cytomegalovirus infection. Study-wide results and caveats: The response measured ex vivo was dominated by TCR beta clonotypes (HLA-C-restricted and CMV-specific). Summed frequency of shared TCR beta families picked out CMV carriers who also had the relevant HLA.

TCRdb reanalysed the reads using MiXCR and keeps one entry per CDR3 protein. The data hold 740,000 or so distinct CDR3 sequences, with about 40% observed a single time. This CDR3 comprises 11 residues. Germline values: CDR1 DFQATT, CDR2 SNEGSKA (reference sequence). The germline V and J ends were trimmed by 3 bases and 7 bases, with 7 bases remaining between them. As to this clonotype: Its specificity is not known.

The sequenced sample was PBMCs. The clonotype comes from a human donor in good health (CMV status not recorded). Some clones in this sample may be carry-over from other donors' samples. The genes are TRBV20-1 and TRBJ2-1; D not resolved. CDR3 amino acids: CSARARNEQFF. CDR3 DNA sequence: TGCAGTGCTAGGGCTCGGAATGAGCAGTTCTTC.